A single sample is the source of the 29 T cell receptor beta chains below, sequenced in a study of blood T cell repertoires in COVID-19. Data came from immunoSEQ multiplex PCR; TCRdb stores just in-frame clones and leaves some out. The repertoire has 250,000 to 300,000 clones, about 89% of them found once; the top ten carry 12%. Sequencing was carried out using peripheral blood. Receptors originate from a woman in her fifties or sixties with acute or convalescent COVID-19.

This clone was counted a few times. The genes are TRBV5-1 and TRBJ2-5, with D possibly being TRBD2 (6 bases). The germline V gene encodes CDR1 SGHRS and CDR2 YFSETQ. CDR3 length: 16 amino acids. V shed 0 bases and J shed 6 bases, with 18 bases lying between them. The CDR3, as DNA: TGCGCCAGCAGCTTGGGGGGAAGCGGGCCCTCGAAGACCCAGTACTTC. Its translation is CASSLGGSGPSKTQYF.

This rearrangement joins TRBV4-1 to TRBJ2-1, with 8 nucleotides matching TRBD1. CDR1 and CDR2 (germline): MGHRA, YSYEKL. This CDR3 is built from 16 residues. The ends lost 4 bases at V and 5 bases at J; junction bases unmatched: 10. CDR3 protein: CASSPPNRGINNEQFF. CDR3 bases: TGCGCCAGCAGCCCCCCAAACAGGGGGATTAACAATGAGCAGTTCTTC.

The chain combines TRBV9 with TRBJ1-1; 8 bases are a match to TRBD1. With V trimmed by 0 bases and J by 7 bases, 11 bases remained unmatched. CDR1 and CDR2 (germline): SGDLS, YYNGEE. This CDR3 has 16 residues. The CDR3 region is CASSVVGQGAYVEAFF. The CDR3 DNA is TGTGCCAGCAGCGTAGTCGGGCAGGGGGCATATGTTGAAGCTTTCTTT.

The chain links TRBV5-1 to TRBJ2-1; D gene uncertain. The CDR3 has 13 amino acids. Germline CDR1 and CDR2: SGHRS and YFSETQ. V was pared by 1 base and J by 6 bases, with 8 bases between. The DNA for the CDR3 is TGCGCCAGCAGCTTGCAGGCCCCCAATGAGCAGTTCTTC. Translation gives CASSLQAPNEQFF.

V usage is TRBV5-1 and J usage is TRBJ2-1; 16 bases map to TRBD2. Looked up from germline, CDR1 is SGHRS and CDR2 is YFSETQ. V was pared by 4 bases and J by 2 bases, with 9 bases of the junction left unmatched. There are 19 residues in the CDR3. In nucleotides, the CDR3 is TGCGCCAGCAGCCTACCCGGGACTAGCGGGAGGGCCACCTACAATGAGCAGTTCTTC. It translates to CASSLPGTSGRATYNEQFF.

This chain connects TRBV19 to TRBJ2-7; D possibly corresponds to TRBD1 (6 bases). V dropped 5 bases and J dropped 1 base, with 12 bases sitting between them. Germline V gene lookup returns CDR1 LNHDA and CDR2 SQIVND (reference sequence). This CDR3 contains 14 residues. CDR3 nucleotides: TGTGCCAGTAGTTCCCGGGACACTTCCTACGAGCAGTACTTC. Amino acid sequence: CASSSRDTSYEQYF.

The chain couples TRBV9 to TRBJ2-5; perhaps TRBD1 as D (5 bases). The CDR3 length is 15 residues. The V gene lost 0 bases and the J gene lost 4 bases, with 13 bases spanning the gap. Germline V gives CDR1 SGDLS, CDR2 YYNGEE. DNA for the CDR3: TGTGCCAGCAGCGTAGACCAGGGTGGAAGAGAGACCCAGTACTTC. Its translation is CASSVDQGGRETQYF.

CDR3 DNA: TGTGCCACCAGTGAGGGCCTGAGCTCCTACGAGCAGTACTTC. Residues: CATSEGLSSYEQYF. The V and J genes are TRBV24-1 and TRBJ2-7; D uncertain. Deletions cut 4 bases from V and 0 bases from J, with 9 bases between. The CDR3 loop spans 14 amino acids. Germline V gene lookup returns CDR1 KGHDR and CDR2 SFDVKD.

V gene TRBV9 combines with J gene TRBJ2-2, with D uncertain. The CDR3 has 13 amino acids. The germline CDR1 and CDR2 sequences are SGDLS and YYNGEE. Trimming took off 1 base at V and 2 bases at J, with 3 bases between the two ends. CDR3 sequence (DNA): TGTGCCAGCAGCGTATATAACACCGGGGAGCTGTTTTTT. This sequence encodes CASSVYNTGELFF.

J is TRBJ2-3 and V is TRBV27; 7 bases agree with TRBD2. The germline gives CDR1 MNHEY, CDR2 SMNVEV (reference sequence). The junction had 2 bases not matched to a gene; V was cut back by 2 bases and J by 0 bases. CDR3 length: 15 amino acids. The CDR3 spells CASSLSGTSTDTQYF. The CDR3 DNA reads as TGTGCCAGCAGTTTAAGCGGGACTAGCACAGATACGCAGTATTTT.

This clone was observed once. The J gene is TRBJ2-7, the V gene TRBV5-1; perhaps TRBD2 as D (6 bases). V was cut by 0 bases and J by 3 bases, with 10 bases left in between. The CDR3 length is 14 residues. Germline assignment: CDR1 SGHRS and CDR2 YFSETQ. CDR3 protein: CASSLAGESYEQYF. The CDR3 bases are TGCGCCAGCAGCTTGGCGGGGGAGAGCTACGAGCAGTACTTC.

The chain joins TRBV4-3 to TRBJ1-1; no clear D. Per the germline V gene, CDR1 is LGHNA and CDR2 is YSLEER. V was pared by 4 bases and J by 2 bases, with 26 bases between. The CDR3 runs 19 residues. CDR3 coding DNA: TGCGCCAGCAGCCCCAGATTGGCCCGGGATGGTGGGTCTAACACTGAAGCTTTCTTT. Translating it yields CASSPRLARDGGSNTEAFF.

The gene calls are TRBV2 and TRBJ2-1, with a possible D match to TRBD2 (5 bases). This CDR3 has 17 amino acids. V was shortened by 0 bases and J by 7 bases, with 19 bases between the two germline ends. CDR1 is SNHLY and CDR2 is FYNNEI in the germline V gene. The CDR3 reads CASSEALLGVTGNEQFF. The CDR3 region has the DNA TGTGCCAGCAGTGAAGCGCTTCTCGGGGTGACGGGGAATGAGCAGTTCTTC.

The V call is TRBV7-2, the J call TRBJ2-3; 11 bases agree with TRBD2. The CDR3 totals 16 residues. The junction had 3 bases not matched to a gene; V was cut back by 4 bases and J by 0 bases. Germline V gene lookup returns CDR1 SGHTA and CDR2 FQGNSA. The CDR3 region has the DNA TGTGCCAGCAGCTCTAGCGGGGGGACTAGCACAGATACGCAGTATTTT. Translating it yields CASSSSGGTSTDTQYF.

The rearrangement joins TRBV5-4 to TRBJ1-1; possible D gene TRBD1, 6 bases. V lost 0 bases, J lost 3 bases, and 9 bases lay in between. The length of the CDR3 is 14 residues. CDR1 is SGHNT and CDR2 is YYREEE in the germline V gene (reference sequence). CDR3 loop: CASSLEAGDTEAFF. CDR3 in DNA: TGTGCCAGCAGCTTGGAGGCAGGGGACACTGAAGCTTTCTTT.

V is TRBV11-1 and J is TRBJ2-1; 9 bases are shared with TRBD1. The V and J ends lost 5 bases and 2 bases, in that order; junction bases with no gene match: 7. Per germline, CDR1 SGHAT and CDR2 FQDESV (reference sequence). The CDR3 is 16 amino acids. CDR3 DNA: TGTGCCAGCAGCGCCGCACAGGGGGCTACCTACAATGAGCAGTTCTTC. Translation: CASSAAQGATYNEQFF.

The chain couples TRBV19 to TRBJ2-7; 8 bases map to TRBD1. CDR1 is LNHDA, CDR2 SQIVND, per germline (reference sequence). The CDR3 spans 17 residues. J was trimmed by 7 bases and V by 4 bases; bases with no gene match: 18. In DNA form, the CDR3 reads TGTGCCAGTAGTACAACCCCCGGGACAGGTTCCTTCTGGGAGCAGTACTTC. It translates to CASSTTPGTGSFWEQYF. Variable domain in full (rest from reference TRBV19 and TRBJ2-7): DGGITQSPKYLFRKEGQNVTLSCEQNLNHDAMYWYRQDPGQGLRLIYYSQIVNDFQKGDIAEGYSVSREKKESFPLTVTSAQKNPTAFYLCASSTTPGTGSFWEQYFGPGTRLTVT.

This chain connects TRBV4-3 to TRBJ2-1, with 14 bases aligning to TRBD2. V lost 6 bases, J lost 5 bases, and 9 bases stayed unmatched. The CDR3 has 17 amino acids. Germline V gene sequence: CDR1 LGHNA, CDR2 YSLEER. CDR3 loop: CASSYGTSGSIDNEQFF. The CDR3 nucleotides are TGCGCCAGCAGTTATGGGACTAGCGGGAGTATCGACAATGAGCAGTTCTTC.

This clone has a single count. The genes are TRBV2 and TRBJ1-2; 10 bases align to TRBD1. Per germline, CDR1 SNHLY and CDR2 FYNNEI. The ends lost 6 bases at V and 8 bases at J; junction bases unmatched: 12. The CDR3 is made up of 15 amino acids. The CDR3 DNA reads as TGTGCCAGCAGACTCCCGGACAGGGGGACTCAAGGCTACACCTTC. Protein sequence: CASRLPDRGTQGYTF.

The rearrangement uses TRBV28 and TRBJ1-2; TRBD1 aligns across 7 bases. The CDR3 has 14 amino acids. V trimming: 4 bases; J trimming: 6 bases; junction bases outside the gene matches: 8. Germline loops: CDR1 MDHEN, CDR2 SYDVKM. Here the CDR3 reads CASSSGTVIHGYTF. The CDR3 DNA reads TGTGCCAGCAGTTCCGGGACAGTAATCCATGGCTACACCTTC.

The V gene is TRBV29-1, the J gene TRBJ1-1; maybe TRBD1 (5 bases). Germline V gives CDR1 SQVTM, CDR2 ANQGSEA. V was pared by 4 bases and J by 5 bases, with 17 bases between. This CDR3 has 14 amino acids. The CDR3 nucleotides read TGCAGCGTTGGTGCAGGGCAGTGGAAAACTGAAGCTTTCTTT. This codes for CSVGAGQWKTEAFF. Using reference TRBV29-1 and TRBJ1-1 for the parts outside the CDR3, the full variable domain is SAVISQKPSRDICQRGTSLTIQCQVDSQVTMMFWYRQQPGQSLTLIATANQGSEATYESGFVIDKFPISRPNLTFSTLTVSNMSPEDSSIYLCSVGAGQWKTEAFFGQGTRLTVV.

V gene TRBV3-1 (or the pseudogene TRBV3-2) combines with J gene TRBJ2-2; 11 bases fit TRBD2. The germline V gene encodes CDR1 LGHDT and CDR2 YNNKEL (reference sequence). The CDR3 totals 15 residues. The ends lost 6 bases at V and 5 bases at J; junction bases unmatched: 5. DNA of the CDR3: TGTGCCAGCAGAGGGACTAGCGGACAAACCGGGGAGCTGTTTTTT. This translates into CASRGTSGQTGELFF.

The chain couples TRBV11-2 to TRBJ2-1, with D possibly TRBD2 on 5 matching bases. There are 15 residues in the CDR3. CDR1 SGHAT and CDR2 FQNNGV come from the germline V gene. V was clipped by 0 bases and J by 8 bases, with 14 bases between them. In DNA, the CDR3 is TGTGCCAGCAGCTTAGATAGAGGACTGAGGGATGAGCAGTTCTTC. Protein sequence: CASSLDRGLRDEQFF.

V gene TRBV10-3 combines with J gene TRBJ2-5; perhaps TRBD1 as D (7 bases). Germline V gene lookup returns CDR1 ENHRY and CDR2 SYGVKD. Trimming cost V 8 bases and J 2 bases, with 12 bases left between them. The CDR3 extends over 13 amino acids. The CDR3 bases are TGTGCCATCGGGGCAGGGGGGCAAGAGACCCAGTACTTC. As protein: CAIGAGGQETQYF.

This chain connects TRBV27 to TRBJ2-7; TRBD2 matches 7 bases. The CDR3 spans 16 residues. Germline CDR1 and CDR2: MNHEY and SMNVEV (reference sequence). V was pared by 4 bases and J by 7 bases, with 16 bases of the junction left unmatched. The CDR3 coding sequence is TGTGCCAGCAGTTCTTTTGGGCGGGAGAAACGGTGGGAGCAGTACTTC. Translating it yields CASSSFGREKRWEQYF.

V gene TRBV7-8 combines with J gene TRBJ1-5; the D is unclear. This CDR3 spans 15 amino acids. Trimming pared 3 bases from V and 1 base from J, leaving 10 bases between. Germline assignment: CDR1 SGHVS and CDR2 FQNEAQ. DNA for the CDR3: TGTGCCAGCAGCTTCCGTGGTGGCAGCAATCAGCCCCAGCATTTT. Its translation: CASSFRGGSNQPQHF.

The rearrangement links TRBV28 to TRBJ1-2, with 9 bases lining up with TRBD1. V was pared by 1 base and J by 4 bases, with 7 bases of the junction left unmatched. This CDR3 is built from 16 residues. The germline gives CDR1 MDHEN, CDR2 SYDVKM. The DNA of the CDR3 is TGTGCCAGCAGTTTATTGGGGACAGGGAGCGGCTATGGCTACACCTTC. Its translation: CASSLLGTGSGYGYTF.

This chain joins TRBV18 and TRBJ1-5; TRBD1 is a possible D gene (5 bases). Germline loops: CDR1 KGHSH, CDR2 LQKENI. V lost 5 bases and J lost 0, with 11 bases in between. This CDR3 has 15 amino acids. CDR3 protein: CASSAQADSNQPQHF. In DNA form, the CDR3 reads TGTGCCAGCTCAGCACAGGCGGATAGCAATCAGCCCCAGCATTTT.

This clone was detected only once. V and J are TRBV2 and TRBJ1-2, with D possibly matching TRBD1 (5 bases). Germline-derived CDR1 and CDR2 are SNHLY and FYNNEI. The CDR3 has 15 residues. The V and J ends lost 3 bases and 1 base respectively, with 12 bases between them. The CDR3, as DNA: TGTGCCAGCAGTGAGGGGCACAGAATTAACTATGGCTACACCTTC. It encodes CASSEGHRINYGYTF.